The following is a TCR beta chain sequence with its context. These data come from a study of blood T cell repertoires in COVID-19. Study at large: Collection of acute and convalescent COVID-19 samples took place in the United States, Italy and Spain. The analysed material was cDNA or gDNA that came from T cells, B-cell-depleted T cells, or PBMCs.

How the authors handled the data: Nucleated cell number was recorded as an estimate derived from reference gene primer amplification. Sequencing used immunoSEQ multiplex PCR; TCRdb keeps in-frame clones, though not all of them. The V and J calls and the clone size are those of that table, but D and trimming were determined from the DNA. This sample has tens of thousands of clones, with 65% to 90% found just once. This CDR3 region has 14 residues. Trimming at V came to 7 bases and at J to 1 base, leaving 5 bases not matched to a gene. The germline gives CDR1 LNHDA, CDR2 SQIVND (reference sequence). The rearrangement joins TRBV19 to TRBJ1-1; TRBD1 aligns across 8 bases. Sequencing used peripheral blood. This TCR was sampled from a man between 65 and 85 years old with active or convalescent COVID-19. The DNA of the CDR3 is TGTGCCAGTACCCCCGGGACAGGGAACACTGAAGCTTTCTTT. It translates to CASTPGTGNTEAFF.